Listed below are T cell receptor beta chains from one sample, sequenced in a study of metastatic and nonmetastatic thyroid tumors. Through MiXCR, TCRdb re-clonotyped the PCR reads. Of around 20,000 clones listed, roughly 15% are singletons. The sample was tumor tissue. These TCRs come from a female donor with papillary thyroid cancer or a benign thyroid nodule (not recorded which). Some clones in this sample may be carry-over from other donors' samples. The CDR3 runs from the conserved cysteine through the conserved F or W. Clone size is not always given. Where it is, it says once, few, many or a class for expanded clones.

>many|TRBV5-1|TRBJ2-1
CASRTGGSNEQFF
>NA|TRBV6-6|TRBJ2-7
CASSYDRHYEQYF
>large|TRBV2|TRBJ2-7
CASIGAGGLEQYF
>many|TRBV2|TRBJ1-4
CASSSWTGTNEKLFF
>many|TRBV6-1|TRBJ1-2
CASLEGTGGYYYGYTF
>many|TRBV2|TRBJ1-2
CAGQGGGGNYGYTF
>NA|TRBV7-2|TRBJ2-2
CASSLRLVELFF
>many|TRBV6-1|TRBJ1-2
CASSNRGTTSVYGYTF
>many|TRBV3-1|TRBJ2-1
CASSRGGGANEQFF
>many|TRBV3-1|TRBJ2-7
CASSHRDSNEQYF
>many|TRBV5-1|TRBJ2-1
CASSLVAGGGYEQFF
>many|TRBV14|TRBJ1-2
CASSQVQGGYTF
>many|TRBV3-1|TRBJ1-5
CASSRRGGEAQHF
>few|TRBV6-4|TRBJ2-1
CASSVLAGEGNEQFF
>NA|TRBV2|TRBJ2-3
CASSVPRTPNPVSTDTQYF
>many|TRBV4-1|TRBJ1-1
CASSQDLGVGMMNTEAFF
>many|TRBV10-3|TRBJ1-2
CAITERRDKAGGYTF
>many|TRBV2|TRBJ1-1
CASSADYNTEAFF
>many|TRBV6-2/TRBV6-3|TRBJ1-1
CASSILTLSEAFF
>NA|TRBV2|TRBJ2-7
CASSGAFFYEQYF
>many|TRBV6-1|TRBJ1-1
CASSRPGDWTAFF
>NA|TRBV12-3/TRBV12-4|TRBJ2-5
CASSPGQSIETQYF
>NA|TRBV7-2|TRBJ1-5
CASSPGTGWEPQHF
>medium-sized|TRBV27|TRBJ2-7
CASSWGSEQYF
>NA|TRBV6-1|TRBJ2-7
CASSADRELYEQYF
>many|TRBV29-1|TRBJ2-7
CSVVGTDYEQYF
>once|TRBV20-1|TRBJ2-3
CSARAIWRRGGTDTQYF
>many|TRBV12-3/TRBV12-4|TRBJ2-2
CASRVHAGDTGELFF
>many|TRBV3-1|TRBJ2-7
CASSQGRAGLSYEQYF
>many|TRBV11-2|TRBJ1-2
CASSLDNTDYGYTF
>many|TRBV6-1|TRBJ1-2
CASSLDSVYGYTF
>many|TRBV10-2|TRBJ1-1
CASSGDREGRVNTEAFF
>medium-sized|TRBV20-1|TRBJ1-3
CSAAQGSGNTIYF
>many|TRBV3-1|TRBJ1-4
CASSHEDEKLFF
>NA|TRBV6-1|TRBJ2-7
CASSVTSGTYSYEQYF
>many|TRBV3-1|TRBJ2-3
CASSSAGGGNTQYF
>many|TRBV7-9|TRBJ2-1
CASSYFNSGTGSHEQFF
>NA|TRBV12-3/TRBV12-4|TRBJ2-7
CASSSGYEQYF
>many|TRBV25-1|TRBJ1-5
CASSYSSSGGASQPQHF
>NA|TRBV27|TRBJ2-1
CASRIRGTGVYNEQFF
>medium-sized|TRBV6-5|TRBJ2-2
CASSYSPSGQGGTGELFF
>NA|TRBV30|TRBJ2-7
CACSVNWRNEQYF